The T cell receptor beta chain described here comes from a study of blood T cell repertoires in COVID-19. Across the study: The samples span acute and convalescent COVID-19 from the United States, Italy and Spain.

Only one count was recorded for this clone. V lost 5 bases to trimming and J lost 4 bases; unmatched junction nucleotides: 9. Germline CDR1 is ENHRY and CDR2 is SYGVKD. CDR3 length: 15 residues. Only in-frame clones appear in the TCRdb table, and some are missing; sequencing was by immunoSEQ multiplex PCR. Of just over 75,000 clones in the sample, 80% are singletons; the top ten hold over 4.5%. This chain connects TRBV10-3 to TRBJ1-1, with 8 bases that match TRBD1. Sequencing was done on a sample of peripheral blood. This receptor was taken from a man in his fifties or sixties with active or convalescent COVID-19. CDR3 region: CAISPTGGFGTEAFF. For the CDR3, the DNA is TGTGCCATCAGTCCTACAGGGGGATTTGGCACTGAAGCTTTCTTT.